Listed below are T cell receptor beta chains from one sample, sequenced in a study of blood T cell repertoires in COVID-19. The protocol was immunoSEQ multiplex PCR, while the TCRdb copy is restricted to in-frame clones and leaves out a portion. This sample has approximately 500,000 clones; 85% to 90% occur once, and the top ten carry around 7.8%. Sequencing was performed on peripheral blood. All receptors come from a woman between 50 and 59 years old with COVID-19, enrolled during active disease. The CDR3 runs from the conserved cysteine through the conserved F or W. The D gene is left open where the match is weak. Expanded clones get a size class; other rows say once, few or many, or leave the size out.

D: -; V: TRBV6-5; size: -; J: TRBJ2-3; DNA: TGTGCCAGCAGCAACGACATACTCACAGATACGCAGTATTTT; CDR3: CASSNDILTDTQYF
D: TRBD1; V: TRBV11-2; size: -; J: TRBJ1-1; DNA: TGTGCCAGCAGCTTACAATGGGACAGCCTGAACACTGAAGCTTTCTTT; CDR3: CASSLQWDSLNTEAFF
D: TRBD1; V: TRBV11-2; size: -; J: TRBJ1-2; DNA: TGTGCCAGCAGCGGACGACAGGGGAAAAACTATGGCTACACCTTC; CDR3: CASSGRQGKNYGYTF
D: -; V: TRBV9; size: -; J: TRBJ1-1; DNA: TGTGCCAGCAGCGCTCCCAGGACTGAAGCTTTCTTT; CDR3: CASSAPRTEAFF
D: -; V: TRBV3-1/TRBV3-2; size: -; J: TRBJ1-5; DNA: TGTGCCAGCAGCCAAGGGGCCTCGAATCAGCCCCAGCATTTT; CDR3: CASSQGASNQPQHF
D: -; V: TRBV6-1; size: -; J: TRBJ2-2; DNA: TGTGCCAGCAGTGAAGTAGGGGTCACCGGGGAGCTGTTTTTT; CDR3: CASSEVGVTGELFF
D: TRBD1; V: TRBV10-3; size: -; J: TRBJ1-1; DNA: TGTGCCATCAGTGAGTCGGGAACAGGGGATGAAGCTTTCTTT; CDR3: CAISESGTGDEAFF
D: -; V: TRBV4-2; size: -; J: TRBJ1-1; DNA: TGTGCCAGCAGCTATCCATCTAAGACAGCGCAAGCTTTCTTT; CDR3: CASSYPSKTAQAFF
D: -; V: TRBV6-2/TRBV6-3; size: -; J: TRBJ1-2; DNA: TGTGCCAGCAGTTACCTTTGGGGCAGAGAGACTCCTAACTATGGCTACACCTTC; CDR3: CASSYLWGRETPNYGYTF
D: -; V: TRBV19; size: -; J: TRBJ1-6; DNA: TGTGCCAGTAACACTAAGACAGCTTATAATTCACCCCTCCACTTT; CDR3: CASNTKTAYNSPLHF
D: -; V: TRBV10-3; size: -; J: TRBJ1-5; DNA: TGTGCCATCAGTGAGGGATTGCGGGAGGGGTTAGGAGAGCCCCAGCATTTT; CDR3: CAISEGLREGLGEPQHF
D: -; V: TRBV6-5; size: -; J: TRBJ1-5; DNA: TGTGCCAGCAGTTACTCCGTGAATCAGCCCCAGCATTTT; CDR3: CASSYSVNQPQHF
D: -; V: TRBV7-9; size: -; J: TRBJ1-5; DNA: TGTGCCAGCAGCGACAGGCAGACCTATCAGCCCCAGCATTTT; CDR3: CASSDRQTYQPQHF
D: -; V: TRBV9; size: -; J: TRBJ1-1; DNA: TGTGCCAGCAGCCCCCGCGGGGTAGGAATGCCTGAAGCTTTCTTT; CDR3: CASSPRGVGMPEAFF
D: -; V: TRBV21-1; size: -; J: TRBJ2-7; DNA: TGTGCCAGCAGCAAAGCAGGGGGCCCTTCCTACGAGCAGTACTTC; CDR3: CASSKAGGPSYEQYF
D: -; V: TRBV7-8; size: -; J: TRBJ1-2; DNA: TGTGCCAGCAGCTTAGGGTCGGGAGGGATGGTCTATGGCTACACCTTC; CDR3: CASSLGSGGMVYGYTF
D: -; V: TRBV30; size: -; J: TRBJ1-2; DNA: TGTGCCTGGAGTCTCCCGGGGGGGGACTATGGCTACACCTTC; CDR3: CAWSLPGGDYGYTF
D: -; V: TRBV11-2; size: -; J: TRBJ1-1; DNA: TGTGCCAGCAGCTTAGATATGGGCTCTGAAGCTTTCTTT; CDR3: CASSLDMGSEAFF
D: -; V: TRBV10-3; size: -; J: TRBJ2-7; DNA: TGTGCCATCAGAGGACAGCAAAACTACGAGCAGTACTTC; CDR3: CAIRGQQNYEQYF
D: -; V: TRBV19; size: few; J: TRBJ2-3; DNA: TGTGCCAGTAGTATTACAGGCACAGATACGCAGTATTTT; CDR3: CASSITGTDTQYF
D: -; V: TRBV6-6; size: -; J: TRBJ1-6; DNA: TGTGCCAGCACCAACCTCGGTTCACCCCTCCACTTT; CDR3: CASTNLGSPLHF
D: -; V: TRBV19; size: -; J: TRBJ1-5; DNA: TGTGCCAGTAGTAGTTCCGGGTACCAGCCCCAGCATTTT; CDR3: CASSSSGYQPQHF
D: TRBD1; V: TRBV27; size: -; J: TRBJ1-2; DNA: TGTGCCAGCAGTTTAAAGGGACAGGGGGGCTATGGCTACACCTTC; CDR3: CASSLKGQGGYGYTF
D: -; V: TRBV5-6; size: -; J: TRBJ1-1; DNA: TGTGCCAGCAGCTTATGGGGCCTAATGAACACTGAAGCTTTCTTT; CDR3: CASSLWGLMNTEAFF